This T cell receptor beta chain is from a study of blood T cell repertoires in COVID-19. The assay was immunoSEQ multiplex PCR, and TCRdb's table has in-frame clones only and misses some. In the table there are some 240,000 clones, about three quarters of which are singletons. Trimming shortened V by 7 bases and J by 3 bases, and 15 bases separated the two germline ends. Germline V gives CDR1 MGHRA, CDR2 YSYEKL. The CDR3 covers 14 residues. This receptor was taken from an older woman with acute or convalescent COVID-19. Sample: peripheral blood. The V call is TRBV4-1, the J call TRBJ2-5, with TRBD1 as a possible D gene (6 bases). The CDR3 reads CASTLGGGEETQYF. The CDR3 DNA reads as TGCGCCAGCACCCTAGGGGGTGGGGAAGAGACCCAGTACTTC.